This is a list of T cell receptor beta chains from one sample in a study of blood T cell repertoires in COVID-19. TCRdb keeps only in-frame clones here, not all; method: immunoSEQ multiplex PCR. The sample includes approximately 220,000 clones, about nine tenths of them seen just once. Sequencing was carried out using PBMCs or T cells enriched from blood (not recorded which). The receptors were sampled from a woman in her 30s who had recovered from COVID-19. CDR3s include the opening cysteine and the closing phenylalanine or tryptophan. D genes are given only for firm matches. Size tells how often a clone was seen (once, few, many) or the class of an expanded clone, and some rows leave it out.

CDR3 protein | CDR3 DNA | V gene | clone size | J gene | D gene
CASSLGDTREEQFF | TGTGCCAGCAGCTTAGGGGATACTAGAGAAGAGCAGTTCTTC | TRBV7-9 | NA | TRBJ2-1 | NA
CASSRWQGGGDTQYF | TGTGCCAGCAGCCGGTGGCAGGGGGGCGGAGATACGCAGTATTTT | TRBV3-1/TRBV3-2 | NA | TRBJ2-3 | NA
CASSIGQVEVGGYTF | TGCGCCAGCAGCATCGGACAGGTCGAGGTTGGGGGCTACACCTTC | TRBV5-1 | NA | TRBJ1-2 | TRBD1
CASSSTGGGETQYF | TGTGCCAGCAGCTCAACGGGGGGCGGGGAGACCCAGTACTTC | TRBV7-9 | NA | TRBJ2-5 | NA
CASSLELAGSSPNNEQFF | TGCGCCAGCAGCTTGGAACTAGCGGGGTCTTCACCTAACAATGAGCAGTTCTTC | TRBV5-1 | NA | TRBJ2-1 | TRBD2
CASSQDRGPYEQYF | TGCGCCAGCAGTCAAGACAGGGGGCCCTACGAGCAGTACTTC | TRBV5-1 | NA | TRBJ2-7 | TRBD1
CASSSPRARGLRGYTF | TGTGCCAGCAGCTCCCCAAGGGCCAGGGGGCTTCGAGGCTACACCTTC | TRBV7-2 | NA | TRBJ1-2 | TRBD1
CASSFLRTAARDTIYF | TGTGCCAGCAGTTTCCTACGGACAGCGGCTCGCGACACCATATATTTT | TRBV6-2/TRBV6-3 | NA | TRBJ1-3 | NA
CASSQNSGGQETQYF | TGTGCCAGCAGCCAAAATTCAGGGGGCCAAGAGACCCAGTACTTC | TRBV4-2 | once | TRBJ2-5 | TRBD1
CASSVSLAGDSEQFF | TGTGCCAGCAGTGTTTCACTAGCGGGGGATTCTGAGCAGTTCTTC | TRBV6-4 | NA | TRBJ2-1 | TRBD2
CASSIGGIINQPQHF | TGTGCCAGTAGTATAGGCGGGATCATAAATCAGCCCCAGCATTTT | TRBV19 | NA | TRBJ1-5 | NA
CASSLRDSGELFF | TGTGCCAGCAGCCTCAGGGATTCCGGGGAGCTGTTTTTT | TRBV5-5 | NA | TRBJ2-2 | NA
CASTGTGVRDGYTF | TGTGCCAGCACCGGGACAGGGGTTCGGGATGGCTACACCTTC | TRBV6-5 | NA | TRBJ1-2 | TRBD1
CASSIGSRGAGNTIYF | TGTGCCAGTAGTATCGGTTCGAGAGGAGCTGGAAACACCATATATTTT | TRBV19 | NA | TRBJ1-3 | NA
CASSPLDGSYNEQFF | TGTGCCAGCAGTCCGCTAGACGGCTCCTACAATGAGCAGTTCTTC | TRBV6-4 | NA | TRBJ2-1 | NA
CASAHRQPSYEQYF | TGTGCCAGCGCGCACAGACAACCCTCCTACGAGCAGTACTTC | TRBV3-1/TRBV3-2 | NA | TRBJ2-7 | NA
CASSGQGGNNQPQHF | TGTGCCAGCAGCGGCCAGGGAGGAAACAATCAGCCCCAGCATTTT | TRBV7-2 | many | TRBJ1-5 | NA
CASSYDTIGTEAFF | TGTGCCAGCAGCTACGACACCATTGGGACTGAAGCTTTCTTT | TRBV7-6 | NA | TRBJ1-1 | NA
CASSQGPRGNTIYF | TGTGCCAGCAGCCAAGGGCCCCGTGGAAACACCATATATTTT | TRBV14 | NA | TRBJ1-3 | NA
CASSHRGRNTEAFF | TGTGCCAGCAGCCACAGGGGAAGGAACACTGAAGCTTTCTTT | TRBV3-1/TRBV3-2 | NA | TRBJ1-1 | NA
CASSLWATQETQYF | TGTGCCAGCAGCCTTTGGGCAACTCAAGAGACCCAGTACTTC | TRBV5-8 | NA | TRBJ2-5 | NA
CASSQVPGGEQYF | TGTGCCAGCAGCCAAGTCCCAGGGGGGGAGCAGTACTTC | TRBV14 | once | TRBJ2-7 | NA
CASRPGTGFYGYTF | TGCGCCAGCAGGCCCGGGACAGGCTTCTATGGCTACACCTTC | TRBV5-1 | NA | TRBJ1-2 | TRBD1
CASSLYDRGYTF | TGTGCCAGCTCACTCTACGATCGAGGCTACACCTTC | TRBV18 | NA | TRBJ1-2 | NA
CASSLDGQAGYNEQFF | TGCGCCAGCAGCTTAGATGGACAGGCGGGATACAATGAGCAGTTCTTC | TRBV5-1 | NA | TRBJ2-1 | NA
CATRQGRLAEAFF | TGTGCCACACGACAGGGTCGGCTTGCTGAAGCTTTCTTT | TRBV19 | once | TRBJ1-1 | TRBD1
CASSTRTASNQPQHF | TGTGCCAGTAGTACCCGGACAGCCTCAAATCAGCCCCAGCATTTT | TRBV19 | NA | TRBJ1-5 | NA
CASSETSGGTDTQYF | TGTGCCAGCAGTGAGACTAGCGGGGGCACAGATACGCAGTATTTT | TRBV6-4 | few | TRBJ2-3 | TRBD2
CASSERQGLSSPLHF | TGTGCCAGCAGTGAACGGCAGGGTTTGTCTTCACCCCTCCACTTT | TRBV2 | NA | TRBJ1-6 | NA
CSASRHYYLSYEQYF | TGCAGTGCTAGTAGGCATTACTATCTTTCCTACGAGCAGTACTTC | TRBV20-1 | NA | TRBJ2-7 | NA
CASSQVLAGYNEQFF | TGTGCCAGCAGCCAAGTACTAGCGGGGTACAATGAGCAGTTCTTC | TRBV4-2 | NA | TRBJ2-1 | TRBD2
CASSDSIVSAHNEQFF | TGTGCCAGCAGTGATAGTATCGTAAGTGCCCACAATGAGCAGTTCTTC | TRBV2 | NA | TRBJ2-1 | NA
CASSQDQARGAQETQYF | TGTGCCAGCAGCCAAGATCAGGCGCGGGGGGCTCAAGAGACCCAGTACTTC | TRBV14 | NA | TRBJ2-5 | TRBD2
CASSQGRGTYEQYF | TGCGCCAGCAGCCAAGGGCGGGGGACCTACGAGCAGTACTTC | TRBV4-3 | few | TRBJ2-7 | TRBD2
CAISESLGGNTEAFF | TGTGCCATCAGTGAGTCGCTAGGGGGGAACACTGAAGCTTTCTTT | TRBV10-3 | NA | TRBJ1-1 | NA
CASSLRLAGGGETQYF | TGTGCCAGCAGCCTTCGTCTAGCGGGGGGCGGGGAGACCCAGTACTTC | TRBV9 | NA | TRBJ2-5 | TRBD2
CASSLDRGWGTDTQYF | TGTGCCAGCAGCCTAGATAGGGGGTGGGGCACAGATACGCAGTATTTT | TRBV7-3 | NA | TRBJ2-3 | NA
CASSLVGAEAFF | TGTGCCAGCAGCTTAGTAGGGGCTGAAGCTTTCTTT | TRBV7-9 | once | TRBJ1-1 | NA
CASSLTGGYGYTF | TGTGCCAGCAGCCTTACAGGTGGCTATGGCTACACCTTC | TRBV12-3/TRBV12-4 | NA | TRBJ1-2 | NA
CAATPSGGPGELFF | TGTGCCGCTACACCTAGCGGGGGGCCCGGGGAGCTGTTTTTT | TRBV10-3 | NA | TRBJ2-2 | TRBD2
CASSPSSRERLFF | TGTGCCAGCAGCCCCTCCTCACGGGAACGTTTATTCTTC | TRBV4-2 | NA | TRBJ2-1 | NA
CASSLYRGGDTDTQYF | TGTGCCAGCAGCTTATATAGGGGGGGGGACACAGATACGCAGTATTTT | TRBV7-2 | NA | TRBJ2-3 | NA
CASSREGAGEAFF | TGCGCCAGCAGCCGGGAGGGGGCGGGTGAAGCTTTCTTT | TRBV5-1 | NA | TRBJ1-1 | TRBD1
CASSPTDSGANVLTF | TGTGCCAGCTCACCAACTGACTCTGGGGCCAACGTCCTGACTTTC | TRBV18 | NA | TRBJ2-6 | NA
CASSVGWRSYYGYTF | TGTGCCAGCAGCGTAGGTTGGAGATCCTACTATGGCTACACCTTC | TRBV9 | NA | TRBJ1-2 | NA
CASIRRKTQYF | TGTGCCAGCATCCGGAGGAAGACCCAGTACTTC | TRBV27 | NA | TRBJ2-5 | NA
CASSLGGLEIDTQYF | TGCGCCAGCAGCTTGGGGGGACTAGAGATAGATACGCAGTATTTT | TRBV5-1 | NA | TRBJ2-3 | TRBD2
CASSLDGAADTQYF | TGCGCCAGCAGCTTGGATGGCGCGGCAGATACGCAGTATTTT | TRBV5-1 | NA | TRBJ2-3 | NA
CASSLLGQSMNTEAFF | TGTGCCAGCAGCTTGCTGGGACAGAGCATGAACACTGAAGCTTTCTTT | TRBV11-2 | NA | TRBJ1-1 | TRBD1
CASSPFRVPPAYGYTF | TGTGCCAGCAGCCCCTTCCGGGTGCCTCCGGCCTATGGCTACACCTTC | TRBV7-8 | few | TRBJ1-2 | NA
CSVPGQGTEQYF | TGCAGCGTGCCGGGACAGGGAACCGAGCAGTACTTC | TRBV29-1 | NA | TRBJ2-7 | TRBD1
CASSPGLQETQYF | TGTGCCAGTTCCCCGGGGTTGCAAGAGACCCAGTACTTC | TRBV19 | once | TRBJ2-5 | NA
CASSPQTSGAYEQYF | TGTGCCAGCTCACCCCAGACTAGCGGGGCATACGAGCAGTACTTC | TRBV18 | NA | TRBJ2-7 | TRBD2